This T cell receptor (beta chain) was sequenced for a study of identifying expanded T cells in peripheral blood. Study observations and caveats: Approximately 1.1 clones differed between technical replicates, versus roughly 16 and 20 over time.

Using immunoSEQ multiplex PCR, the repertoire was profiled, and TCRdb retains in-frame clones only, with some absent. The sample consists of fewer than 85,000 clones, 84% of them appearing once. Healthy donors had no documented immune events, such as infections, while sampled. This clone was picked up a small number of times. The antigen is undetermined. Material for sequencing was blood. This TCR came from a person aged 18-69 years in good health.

The CDR3 coding sequence is TGCAGCGTTGAAGGGCTGTCCCCAAGGAACTACGAGCAGTACTTC. Its translation: CSVEGLSPRNYEQYF. The genes are TRBV29-1 and TRBJ2-7, with D unresolved. The CDR3 covers 15 residues. V lost 1 base to trimming and J lost 3 bases, with 16 bases between them. Germline values: CDR1 SQVTM, CDR2 ANQGSEA.